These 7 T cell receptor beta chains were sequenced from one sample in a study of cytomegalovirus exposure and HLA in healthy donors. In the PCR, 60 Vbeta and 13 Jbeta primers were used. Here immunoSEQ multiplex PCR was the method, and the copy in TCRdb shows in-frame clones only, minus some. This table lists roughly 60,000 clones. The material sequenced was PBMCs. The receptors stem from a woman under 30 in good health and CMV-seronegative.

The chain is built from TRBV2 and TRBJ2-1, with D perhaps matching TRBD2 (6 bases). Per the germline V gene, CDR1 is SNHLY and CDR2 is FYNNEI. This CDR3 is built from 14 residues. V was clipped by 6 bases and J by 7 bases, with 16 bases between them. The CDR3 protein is CASRAGLALNEQFF. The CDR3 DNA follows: TGTGCCAGCAGGGCGGGGCTAGCTCTAAATGAGCAGTTCTTC.

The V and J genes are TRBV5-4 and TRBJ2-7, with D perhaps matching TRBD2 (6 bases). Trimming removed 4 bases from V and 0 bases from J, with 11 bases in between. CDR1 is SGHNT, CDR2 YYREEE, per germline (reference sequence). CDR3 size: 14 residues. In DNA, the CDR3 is TGTGCCAGCAGCCCGGGACTCCACTCCTACGAGCAGTACTTC. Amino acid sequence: CASSPGLHSYEQYF.

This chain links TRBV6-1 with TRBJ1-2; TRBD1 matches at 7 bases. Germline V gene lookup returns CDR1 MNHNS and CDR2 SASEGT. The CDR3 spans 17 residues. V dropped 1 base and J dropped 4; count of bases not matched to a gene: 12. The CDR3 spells CASSEEGWAGGGYGYTF. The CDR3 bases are TGTGCCAGCAGTGAAGAAGGGTGGGCAGGGGGTGGCTATGGCTACACCTTC.

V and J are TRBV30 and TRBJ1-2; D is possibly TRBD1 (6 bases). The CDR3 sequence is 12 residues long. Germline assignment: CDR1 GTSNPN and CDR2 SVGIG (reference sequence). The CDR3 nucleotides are TGTGCTATCAGGACGGGAGGGGGTGGCTACACCTTC. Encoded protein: CAIRTGGGGYTF.

The CDR3 DNA follows: TGTGCCAGCAGCTCCACAGGGATAAGGGACACTGAAGCTTTCTTT. It specifies CASSSTGIRDTEAFF. This chain connects TRBV7-9 to TRBJ1-1; TRBD1 might be the D (6 bases). Trimming pared 4 bases from V and 3 bases from J, leaving 15 bases between. CDR1 is SEHNR and CDR2 is FQNEAQ in the germline V gene (reference sequence). The CDR3 extends over 15 amino acids.

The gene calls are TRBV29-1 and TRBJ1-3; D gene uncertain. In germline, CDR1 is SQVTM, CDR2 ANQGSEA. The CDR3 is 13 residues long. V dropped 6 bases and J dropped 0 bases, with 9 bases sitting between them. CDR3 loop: CSVTFNSGNTIYF. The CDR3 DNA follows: TGCAGCGTAACATTTAACTCTGGAAACACCATATATTTT.

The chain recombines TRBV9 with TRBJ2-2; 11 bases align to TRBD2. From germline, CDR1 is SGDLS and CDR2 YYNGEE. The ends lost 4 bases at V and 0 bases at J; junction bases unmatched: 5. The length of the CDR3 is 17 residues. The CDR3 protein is CASSTTSGMANTGELFF. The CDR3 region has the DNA TGTGCCAGCAGCACGACTAGCGGGATGGCGAACACCGGGGAGCTGTTTTTT.